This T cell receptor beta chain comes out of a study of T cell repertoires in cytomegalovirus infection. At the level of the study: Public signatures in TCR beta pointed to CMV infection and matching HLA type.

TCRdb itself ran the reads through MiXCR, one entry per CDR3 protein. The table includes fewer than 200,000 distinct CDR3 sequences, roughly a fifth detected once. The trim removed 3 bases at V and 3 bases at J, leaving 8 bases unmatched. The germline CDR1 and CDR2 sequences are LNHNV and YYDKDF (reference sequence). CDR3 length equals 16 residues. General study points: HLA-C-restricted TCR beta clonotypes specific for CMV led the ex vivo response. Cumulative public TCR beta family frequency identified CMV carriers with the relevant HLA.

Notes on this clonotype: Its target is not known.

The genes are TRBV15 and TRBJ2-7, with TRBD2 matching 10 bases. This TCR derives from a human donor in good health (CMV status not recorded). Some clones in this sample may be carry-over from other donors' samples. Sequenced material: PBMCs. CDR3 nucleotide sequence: TGTGCCACCAGCAGGTCCCCAGCGGGAGGGGGCTACGAGCAGTACTTC. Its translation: CATSRSPAGGGYEQYF.